This T cell receptor beta chain was captured in a study of blood T cell repertoires in COVID-19. Repertoires were generated with immunoSEQ multiplex PCR, while TCRdb's copy carries only in-frame clones and drops some. The table shows a few hundred thousand clones, with about 80% occurring only once. Germline CDR1 SGHDN, CDR2 FVKESK. Trimming removed 1 base at V and 5 bases at J, with 12 bases between. The CDR3 is 15 amino acids. The TCR sequence derives from a man in his fifties or sixties who had recovered from COVID-19. The sequenced sample consisted of PBMCs or T cells enriched from blood (not recorded which). This sequence joins TRBV14 and TRBJ2-1, with D maybe TRBD2 (5 bases). The CDR3 nucleotides are TGTGCCAGCAGCCAAGCGGGAAACGGGGACAATGAGCAGTTCTTC. Amino acid sequence: CASSQAGNGDNEQFF.